These T cell receptor beta chains were read from a single sample in a study of T-cell memory formation after mild COVID-19. One entry per CDR3 protein, called by TCRdb with MiXCR from the 5' RACE reads. The sample contains about 38,000 distinct CDR3 sequences, approximately 10% of which appear only once. The sequenced material came from PBMCs or a T cell subset sorted from them (not recorded which). These receptors were collected from a man younger than 30 who had mild COVID-19 (a few samples of this study predate the infection). Cell type and time point are not known. Both conserved end residues are part of each CDR3. A D gene is named only where the DNA matches it firmly. Expanded clones are given a class, and other clones once, few, many or no size at all.

TRBJ2-5 many TRBV20-1 TRBD2 TGCAGTGCTAGAGGCGACCCGGGGGGCCAAGAGACCCAGTACTTC CSARGDPGGQETQYF
TRBJ2-7 many TRBV15 - TGTGCCACCAGCAGAGATCCCAACTACGAGCAGTACTTC CATSRDPNYEQYF
TRBJ1-6 many TRBV20-1 - TGCAGTGCTAGAGTGGGCAACCCATTAGGACCCCTCCACTTT CSARVGNPLGPLHF
TRBJ2-6 many TRBV13 - TGTGCCAGCAGCCCTCGTTGGGACACCTCTGGGGCCAACGTCCTGACTTTC CASSPRWDTSGANVLTF
TRBJ2-5 many TRBV29-1 TRBD2 TGCAGCGTCAATGCGGGGGGGAGAGAGACCCAGTACTTC CSVNAGGRETQYF
TRBJ2-5 - TRBV7-2 TRBD2 TGTGCCAGCAGCTTATCAAGCGGGAGGTTGGCAGAGACCCAGTACTTC CASSLSSGRLAETQYF
TRBJ1-2 many TRBV7-6 - TGTGCCAGCAGCTTAAATGTAGGCAGCCCCTATGGCTACACCTTC CASSLNVGSPYGYTF
TRBJ2-2 few TRBV5-4 - TGTGCCAGCAGCCGCGCCTCGGGGGGCGGGGGTGACGGGGAGCTGTTTTTT CASSRASGGGGDGELFF
TRBJ2-1 - TRBV12-3/TRBV12-4 - TGTGCCAGCAGTACCGATCGATTCAATGAGCAGTTCTTC CASSTDRFNEQFF
TRBJ2-3 medium-sized TRBV3-1 - TGTGCCAGCAGCCCCCCCCCTACCAGGGGCACAGATACGCAGTATTTT CASSPPPTRGTDTQYF
TRBJ2-1 many TRBV20-1 TRBD1 TGCAGTGCTAGATCGACAGGGGGGGATGAGCAGTTCTTC CSARSTGGDEQFF
TRBJ2-1 many TRBV9 - TGTGCCAGCAGCGTAGTGGGGGGTCCCAGCTCCTACAATGAGCAGTTCTTC CASSVVGGPSSYNEQFF
TRBJ2-3 many TRBV6-2/TRBV6-3 - TGTGCCAGCAGTCGGCCAGATACGCAGTATTTT CASSRPDTQYF
TRBJ1-3 few TRBV6-6 - TGTGCCAGCAGCCCACGCTCTGGAAACACCATATATTTT CASSPRSGNTIYF
TRBJ1-2 - TRBV29-1 - TGCAGCGTGGTCGATCCCTACTATGGCTACACCTTC CSVVDPYYGYTF
TRBJ2-1 few TRBV25-1 - TGTGCCAGCAGTGACCAAGGAGGGGGCGATGAGCAGTTCTTC CASSDQGGGDEQFF